The TCR beta chain described here comes from a study of cytomegalovirus exposure and HLA in healthy donors. Concerning this clone: Its target is unknown.

Notes on the study in general: It was likely that a cluster of highly shared sequence variants was a sequencing artifact.

V shed 5 bases, J shed 7 bases, and the junction held 6 bases outside the gene matches. Germline V gene sequence: CDR1 SGHTA, CDR2 FQGNSA. The CDR3 has 14 amino acids. 13 Jbeta primers and 60 Vbeta primers were used for the PCR. The table came from immunoSEQ multiplex PCR; TCRdb's copy has only in-frame clones and leaves some out. This sample has over 250,000 clones; more than 55% occur once, and the top ten carry under 3%. This sequence originates from a female donor in good health and CMV-seronegative. The chain couples TRBV7-2 to TRBJ1-2; 11 nucleotides align to TRBD1. The specimen was PBMCs. In nucleotides, the CDR3 is TGTGCCAGCAGCCCGGGACAGGGGGAGGGTGGCTACACCTTC. It yields the protein CASSPGQGEGGYTF. Filled out from reference TRBV7-2 and TRBJ1-2, the complete variable domain reads GAGVSQSPSNKVTEKGKDVELRCDPISGHTALYWYRQSLGQGLEFLIYFQGNSAPDKSGLPSDRFSAERTGGSVSTLTIQRTQQEDSAVYLCASSPGQGEGGYTFGSGTRLTVV.